Detailed here is one TCR beta chain. Its specificity is not known. The CDR3 runs to 16 residues. Germline trimming cut 5 bases from V and 6 bases from J; bases unmatched to any gene: 12. CDR1 LNHDA and CDR2 SQIVND come from the germline V gene (reference sequence). Amplified regions were TCR beta CDR3 sequences from RNA transcripts. TCR CDR3 regions were first amplified by RT-PCR with HTBI primers. One entry per CDR3 protein, called by TCRdb with MiXCR from the multiplex PCR reads. Counted here are more than 500,000 distinct CDR3 sequences, over 45% occurring once; the ten biggest clones make up about 45%. The sample originates from a study of T cells in Graves' hyperthyroidism and ophthalmopathy. Study results and limitations: A median roughly 6.6 months before onset, the model predicted ophthalmopathy. A model using 13 V-J features told ophthalmopathy apart from stable hyperthyroidism. Within blood appeared most thyroid clonotypes that had expanded above 0.001.

Thyroid ultrasound, orbital computed tomography, clinical symptoms, and serum thyroxine and TRAb underpinned diagnoses. Material: peripheral blood or thyroid tissue (not recorded which). This TCR was sampled from an adult woman with Graves' disease, either hyperthyroidism or ophthalmopathy (not recorded which). The gene calls are TRBV19 and TRBJ1-5, with 8 bases lining up with TRBD1. CDR3 nucleotide sequence: TGTGCCAGTAGTGACTGGACAGGGAGTTACAGTCAGCCCCAGCATTTT. It encodes CASSDWTGSYSQPQHF.